The clone carrying this T cell receptor beta chain was seen at least ten times. Its antigen is currently unknown. Around 0.5 ug RNA was reverse transcribed with alpha and beta constant-region primers. Using multiplexing indices, alpha and beta chain libraries were generated apart by chain-specific third strand synthesis. Each cDNA molecule was barcoded, and a single primer pair amplified each chain. TCRdb called the 5' RACE reads again in MiXCR, with one record for every CDR3 protein. The table lists roughly 10,000 distinct CDR3 sequences, approximately 7.9% of them singletons. Whole blood was used without fractionation, so all unsorted peripheral T cells were included. People with immunomodulatory therapy, recent vaccination or treatment interruptions were not enrolled. The data belong to a study of HIV-infected patients and healthy controls. Study results and caveats: Eight alpha and eight beta V genes differed significantly in mean usage between HIV-infected patients and controls. Donor HLA types were not determined in the study.

V was clipped by 3 bases and J by 4 bases, with 9 bases between them. CDR3 size: 13 residues. This receptor was taken from an adult with HIV infection. The donor label of this sample is uncertain. The input for sequencing was blood, taken before antiretroviral therapy. The V and J genes are TRBV12-3 or TRBV12-4 and TRBJ1-2, with D unclear. CDR3 sequence reads: CASSFGSFYGYTF. DNA of the CDR3: TGTGCCAGCAGTTTCGGCAGCTTCTATGGCTACACCTTC.